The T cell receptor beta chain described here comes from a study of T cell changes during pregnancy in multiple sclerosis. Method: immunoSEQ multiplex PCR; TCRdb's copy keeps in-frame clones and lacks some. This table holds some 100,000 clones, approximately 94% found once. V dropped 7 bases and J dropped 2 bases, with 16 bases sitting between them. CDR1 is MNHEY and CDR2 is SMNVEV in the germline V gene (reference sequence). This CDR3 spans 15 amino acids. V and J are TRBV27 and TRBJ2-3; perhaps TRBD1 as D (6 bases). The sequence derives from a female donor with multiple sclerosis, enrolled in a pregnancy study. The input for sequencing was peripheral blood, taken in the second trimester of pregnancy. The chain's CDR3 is CASMGLGGLTDTQYF. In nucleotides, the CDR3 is TGTGCCAGCATGGGCCTAGGGGGTCTCACAGATACGCAGTATTTT.